A single sample is the source of the 9 T cell receptor beta chains below, sequenced in a study of blood T cell repertoires in COVID-19. TCRdb's copy holds only in-frame clones and misses some; the assay was immunoSEQ multiplex PCR. Of tens of thousands of clones listed, roughly 80% are singletons. Sequencing was performed on peripheral blood. All receptors derive from a woman aged 80 or over with acute or convalescent COVID-19.

This chain uses TRBV19 with TRBJ1-3, with 7 bases lining up with TRBD1. The CDR3 is 16 amino acids. CDR1 LNHDA and CDR2 SQIVND come from the germline V gene (reference sequence). The V segment lost 4 bases and the J segment 0 bases; nucleotides outside the gene matches: 6. CDR3 protein: CASSSLGTASGNTIYF. Written as DNA, the CDR3 is TGTGCCAGTAGTAGTCTCGGGACAGCCTCTGGAAACACCATATATTTT. Drawing the rest from reference TRBV19 and TRBJ1-3, the complete variable domain is DGGITQSPKYLFRKEGQNVTLSCEQNLNHDAMYWYRQDPGQGLRLIYYSQIVNDFQKGDIAEGYSVSREKKESFPLTVTSAQKNPTAFYLCASSSLGTASGNTIYFGEGSWLTVV.

The chain couples TRBV19 to TRBJ2-7, with D maybe TRBD1 (6 bases). Trimming left V 8 bases short and J 7 bases short, with 18 bases between. Germline V gene data show CDR1 as LNHDA and CDR2 as SQIVND (reference sequence). There are 13 residues in the CDR3. CDR3 nucleotide sequence: TGTGCCAGTGGCCGGGACACCGAGGGGGAGCAGTACTTC. Translating it yields CASGRDTEGEQYF.

This chain joins TRBV6-6 and TRBJ1-3, with D possibly TRBD1 on 6 matching bases. Trimming took 6 bases from V and 2 from J, leaving 11 bases between them. The CDR3 runs 14 residues. The V gene's germline CDR1 is MNHNY and CDR2 SVGAGI (reference sequence). In nucleotides, the CDR3 is TGTGCCAGCAGACAACAGGGAACTGGAAACACCATATATTTT. Translation gives CASRQQGTGNTIYF.

The J gene is TRBJ2-5, the V gene TRBV7-2; TRBD2 matches at 12 bases. The CDR3 is 15 residues long. Germline V lookup: CDR1 SGHTA, CDR2 FQGNSA. V dropped 1 base and J dropped 5; count of bases not matched to a gene: 2. The chain's CDR3 is CASSLGLAGGETQYF. The CDR3 DNA follows: TGTGCCAGCAGCTTAGGTCTAGCGGGAGGGGAGACCCAGTACTTC.

The chain is built from TRBV7-6 and TRBJ2-1; 9 bases fit TRBD2. With V trimmed by 4 bases and J by 7 bases, 11 bases remained unmatched. Germline assignment: CDR1 SGHVS and CDR2 FNYEAQ. The CDR3 sequence is 16 residues long. CDR3 region: CASSSPVGLALNEQFF. In nucleotides, the CDR3 is TGTGCCAGCAGCTCCCCGGTAGGACTAGCGTTGAATGAGCAGTTCTTC.

The rearrangement uses TRBV5-1 and TRBJ2-7; 11 bases fit TRBD2. V lost 3 bases, J lost 3 bases, and 5 bases stayed unmatched. The CDR3 consists of 15 residues. Germline-derived CDR1 and CDR2 are SGHRS and YFSETQ. The CDR3 loop reads CASSSPTSGIYEQYF. In nucleotides, the CDR3 is TGCGCCAGCAGCTCCCCGACTAGCGGGATCTACGAGCAGTACTTC.

The chain recombines TRBV5-1 with TRBJ1-3; D might be TRBD1 (5 bases). The CDR3 consists of 15 residues. Per the germline V gene, CDR1 is SGHRS and CDR2 is YFSETQ. With 0 bases removed from V and 3 bases from J, the gap between germline ends came to 10 bases. The CDR3 protein is CASSLAGTLGNTIYF. CDR3 in DNA: TGCGCCAGCAGCTTGGCCGGGACTCTTGGAAACACCATATATTTT.

The V call is TRBV27, the J call TRBJ1-6, with TRBD1 matching over 7 bases. Germline values: CDR1 MNHEY, CDR2 SMNVEV (reference sequence). V was pared by 5 bases and J by 7 bases, with 14 bases of the junction left unmatched. CDR3 length: 17 residues. The CDR3 reads CASSPAMPGTANSPLHF. The CDR3 coding sequence is TGTGCCAGCAGTCCCGCGATGCCAGGGACAGCGAATTCACCCCTCCACTTT.

The J gene is TRBJ2-1, the V gene TRBV11-2, with D perhaps matching TRBD2 (7 bases). V was shortened by 1 base and J by 7 bases, with 17 bases between the two germline ends. The CDR3 extends over 16 amino acids. Germline V gene lookup returns CDR1 SGHAT and CDR2 FQNNGV. CDR3 amino acids: CASSLVGGGGENEQFF. The CDR3 coding sequence is TGTGCCAGCAGCTTAGTAGGAGGAGGGGGGGAGAATGAGCAGTTCTTC.